This TCR beta chain was identified during a study of Graves' ophthalmopathy and Graves' hyperthyroidism. Study in general: Ahead of any treatment, peripheral blood was obtained at the initial diagnosis.

Active ophthalmopathy (CAS at least 3, NOSPECS at least 4), lasting under 3 months. RNA transcripts served as template for amplifying TCR beta CDR3 sequences. HTBI-primed RT-PCR formed the first round, and a multiplex PCR formed the second. MiXCR was run by TCRdb on the multiplex PCR reads, yielding one entry per CDR3 protein. The table has 340,000 or so distinct CDR3 sequences, about a sixth seen once. The CDR3 is 15 residues long. The junction had 6 bases not matched to a gene; V was cut back by 4 bases and J by 4 bases. In germline, CDR1 is KGHDR, CDR2 SFDVKD. Study findings and constraints: Progression of ophthalmopathy was predicted by the model with roughly 65% sensitivity and just over 72% specificity. Built on 13 signatures, a model told ophthalmopathy apart from stable hyperthyroidism with approximately 85% sensitivity and approximately 80% specificity.

Ten or more counts support this clonotype. Its antigen is not known. This sequence originates from an adult man with Graves' ophthalmopathy. The V call is TRBV24-1, the J call TRBJ2-5, with 9 nucleotides matching TRBD2. Sequences were obtained from peripheral blood. In DNA form, the CDR3 reads TGTGCCACCAGTGACGGTCTAGCGGGACTAGAGACCCAGTACTTC. The encoded protein is CATSDGLAGLETQYF.